Sequencing of this T cell receptor (beta chain) was carried out in a study of blood T cell repertoires in COVID-19 (dated by TCRdb to 2018 to 2020). General notes on the study: Collaborator samples came from the United States, Italy and Spain and covered acute and convalescent phases of COVID-19. The prospective study material was composed of cDNA or gDNA derived from T cells, B-cell-depleted T cells, or PBMCs. The dataset comprised deeply sampled blood TCRbeta repertoires from subjects exposed to, actively infected with, or recovered from COVID-19. The repertoires were released in a freely available public database intended as a resource for research on the immune response to SARS-CoV-2. Samples were obtained from the ongoing ImmuneRACE study (first 160 participants) and from about 1,300 subjects provided by 6 global collaborators. The sample metadata nearly always contained a de-identified subject ID, COVID-19 status, age in years and sex. Where available, HLA class I and class II types were taken from metadata supplied by the sample provider and were not determined by assay-based typing.

TCRbeta CDR3 regions were amplified from genomic DNA by means of the immunoSEQ Assay, a bias-controlled multiplex PCR. In the original analysis: Within the assay, amplification of reference gene primers was used to estimate how many nucleated cells each sample contained. To quantify the absolute abundance of each unique TCRbeta CDR3 rearrangement, sequence reads were collapsed and filtered. For each sample, productive Simpson clonality was calculated as the square root of Simpson's diversity index over productive rearrangements. TCRdb carries this immuneACCESS record with in-frame sequences only. Its versions omit some clonotypes, under half of them owing to an unresolved V gene in the studies checked, with the rest unexplained. The DNA was the basis for D and trimming; V, J and clone size are from that table. The sample has 110,000 to 150,000 clones on record, around 85% of them singletons. 3% to 3.5% of the sample lies in the top ten.

Each collaborating institution followed its own protocols to collect whole blood in K2EDTA tubes. For TCRbeta analysis, collaborators shipped samples as frozen whole blood, isolated PBMCs, or DNA extracted from either of those sample types. What the authors observed across the whole study: The amount of clinical and demographic metadata varied by source and participant and was provided uncurated.

From the germline V gene (reference sequence), CDR1 is GTSNPN and CDR2 is SVGIG. V loses 2 bases, J loses 0 bases, and the germline ends lie 14 bases apart. From its cysteine to its phenylalanine, the CDR3 spans 16 amino acids. Only the CDR3 DNA stays, 48 bases, in frame from base 1. This clone was seen more than once but under ten times. The antigen it recognizes is unknown. One base away there is no much larger clone; base qualities are not given. This receptor was identified in a woman aged 80 or older with acute or convalescent COVID-19. The sequencing input was peripheral blood. The chain is assembled from TRBV30 and TRBJ1-3; TRBD1 is a weak D gene call, 5 bases matching. The CDR3: CAWSLGGRSSGNTIYF. The nucleotides read TGTGCCTGGAGTCTCGGGGGACGGAGCTCTGGAAACACCATATATTTT. The reference TRBV30 and TRBJ1-3 proteins fill in what lies around the CDR3, so the full variable domain reads SQTIHQWPATLVQPVGSPLSLECTVEGTSNPNLYWYRQAAGRGLQLLFYSVGIGQISSEVPQNLSASRPQDRQFILSSKKLLLSDSGFYLCAWSLGGRSSGNTIYFGEGSWLTVV.